Following are 11 T cell receptor beta chains from one sample sequenced in a study of blood T cell repertoires in COVID-19. Here immunoSEQ multiplex PCR was the method, and the copy in TCRdb shows in-frame clones only, minus some. This table has 250,000 to 300,000 clones, about 88% appearing once. Sequencing was performed on PBMCs or T cells enriched from blood (not recorded which). These TCRs come from a young man with acute COVID-19.

The chain employs TRBV27 and TRBJ1-2, with unresolved D. Germline V gene lookup returns CDR1 MNHEY and CDR2 SMNVEV (reference sequence). The V and J ends lost 4 bases and 2 bases respectively, with 17 bases between them. This CDR3 has 16 amino acids. The CDR3, as DNA: TGTGCCAGCAGTTGGGCCCGACGAGGACTGAACTATGGCTACACCTTC. Translating it yields CASSWARRGLNYGYTF.

This clone showed up just once. This chain links TRBV27 with TRBJ1-2, with D uncertain. The CDR3 has 16 amino acids. CDR1 is MNHEY, CDR2 SMNVEV, per germline (reference sequence). V gave up 4 bases and J gave up 4 bases, with 19 bases separating them. Written as DNA, the CDR3 is TGTGCCAGCAGTTCTTTACAGCTTTCACGGGGCTATGGCTACACCTTC. Protein: CASSSLQLSRGYGYTF.

The rearrangement uses TRBV6-5 and TRBJ1-6; D uncertain. CDR1 and CDR2 (germline): MNHEY, SVGAGI. This CDR3 region has 15 residues. The V end was cut by 2 bases, the J end by 11 bases, with 16 bases between. CDR3 sequence reads: CASSYVRGLTTPLHF. The CDR3, as DNA: TGTGCCAGCAGTTACGTCCGCGGTCTTACGACACCCCTCCACTTT.

CDR3 DNA: TGTGCCAGCAGCCTGACAGGGGGAAATACGCAGTATTTT. Amino acid sequence: CASSLTGGNTQYF. The chain combines TRBV7-7 with TRBJ2-3, with TRBD1 matching over 9 bases. The CDR3 runs 13 residues. From germline, CDR1 is SSHAT and CDR2 FNYEAQ (reference sequence). Unmatched junction bases numbered 4, after V lost 5 bases and J lost 7 bases.

The chain recombines TRBV18 with TRBJ2-2; no definite D call. The CDR3 has 11 residues. Germline CDR1 reads KGHSH; CDR2 reads LQKENI. V gave up 6 bases and J gave up 11 bases, with 10 bases separating them. The CDR3 protein is CASSMIGELFF. The CDR3 bases are TGTGCCAGCTCGATGATTGGCGAGCTGTTTTTT.

With respect to this clone: At the DNA level, this CDR3 is encoded by other sequences in the same sample as well. The genes are TRBV11-3 and TRBJ2-3; 8 bases match TRBD2. This CDR3 comprises 16 residues. The germline V gene has CDR1 SGHNT and CDR2 YENEEA. Trimming cost V 0 bases and J 1 base; bases outside gene matches: 3. The CDR3 is CASSLDLREGTDTQYF. The DNA of the CDR3 is TGTGCCAGCAGCTTAGATCTGCGGGAGGGCACAGATACGCAGTATTTT.

With respect to this clone: The junction differs from germline at one of its ends, possibly a read error. V and J are TRBV7-7 and TRBJ2-5; 14 bases agree with TRBD2. This CDR3 comprises 16 residues. Germline-derived CDR1 and CDR2 are SSHAT and FNYEAQ (reference sequence). As DNA, the CDR3 is TGTGCTAGCAGCAAGGGACTAGCGGGAGTCGGAGAGACCCAGTACTTC. Protein product: CASSKGLAGVGETQYF.

The V and J genes are TRBV7-9 and TRBJ1-2, with 7 nucleotides matching TRBD1. Trimming at V came to 1 base and at J to 4 bases, leaving 3 bases not matched to a gene. CDR3 length: 14 residues. From germline, CDR1 is SEHNR and CDR2 FQNEAQ (reference sequence). The CDR3 coding sequence is TGTGCCAGCAGCTTAGACCCAGGGGGCTATGGCTACACCTTC. Amino acids: CASSLDPGGYGYTF.

The chain is built from TRBV6-1 and TRBJ1-1; D remains unclear. The CDR3 loop spans 13 amino acids. Germline values: CDR1 MNHNS, CDR2 SASEGT. V was shortened by 7 bases and J by 11 bases, with 20 bases between the two germline ends. The CDR3 DNA reads TGTGCCAGCACCCTCCAGGAGGTGGAGCGGGCTTTCTTT. Translated, it gives CASTLQEVERAFF.

The V and J genes are TRBV7-3 and TRBJ2-1, with D perhaps TRBD2 (6 bases). Germline V gene lookup returns CDR1 SGHTA and CDR2 FQGTGA. Deletions cut 5 bases from V and 5 bases from J, with 13 bases between. The length of the CDR3 is 14 residues. The CDR3: CASSRGGPDNEQFF. CDR3 in DNA: TGTGCCAGCAGCCGCGGAGGGCCTGACAATGAGCAGTTCTTC. The complete variable domain, with remaining parts taken from reference TRBV7-3 and TRBJ2-1, reads GAGVSQTPSNKVTEKGKYVELRCDPISGHTALYWYRQSLGQGPEFLIYFQGTGAADDSGLPNDRFFAVRPEGSVSTLKIQRTERGDSAVYLCASSRGGPDNEQFFGPGTRLTVL.

This clone came up many times. The V and J genes are TRBV28 and TRBJ1-5, with D tentatively TRBD1 (6 bases). Trimming cost V 1 base and J 1 base, with 11 bases left between them. The CDR3 spans 16 residues. The V gene's germline CDR1 is MDHEN and CDR2 SYDVKM. The CDR3 nucleotides are TGTGCCAGCAGTTTATCCGGAGGACAGAGCAATCAGCCCCAGCATTTT. Translating gives CASSLSGGQSNQPQHF.